The source of this T cell receptor (beta chain) is a study of spatial heterogeneity in lung cancer. On the study more broadly: Patients with untreated early-stage non-small cell lung cancer, numbering some 72, were the donors. Median follow-up for sequenced PBMC samples was about two years after resection, when such samples existed. The count of detected beta-chain sequences consistently exceeded that of alpha-chain sequences.

This clonotype was counted many times. Single TCR cDNA molecules each had their own unique molecular identifier. In TCRdb, the 5' RACE reads were re-called with MiXCR into one record per CDR3 protein. The table includes about 120,000 distinct CDR3 sequences, less than 15% detected once. Time point specified: blood at routine non-recurrence follow-up after resection. Sequencing of whole RNA from tumor, nontumor lung or frozen PBMC involved no sorting. This receptor was taken from a male donor with early-stage non-small cell lung cancer. The sequenced sample was PBMCs, obtained at follow-up.

The CDR3 DNA sequence: TGTGCCAGCAGCCGCGAGGCAGGGGGCGCTTATTCACCCCTCCACTTT. Translated: CASSREAGGAYSPLHF. The chain links TRBV4-2 to TRBJ1-6; 8 positions agree with TRBD1. The germline V gene has CDR1 LGHNA and CDR2 YNFKEQ. The CDR3 covers 16 residues. V was clipped by 4 bases and J by 8 bases; unmatched bases: 10.